These 10 T cell receptor beta chains originate from one sample sequenced in a study of shared clonotypes between healthy human individuals. The repertoire was sequenced with immunoSEQ multiplex PCR; TCRdb's copy has only in-frame clones and lacks some. The sample has 400,000 to 600,000 clones, 60% to 80% seen once. Sequencing was performed on PBMCs. All receptors derive from a woman between 35 and 50 years old in good health. Some clones in this sample may be carry-over from other donors' samples.

This clone occurred once. The gene calls are TRBV5-1 and TRBJ2-1; possible D gene TRBD2, 6 bases. The germline V gene encodes CDR1 SGHRS and CDR2 YFSETQ. The CDR3 has 16 amino acids. With 1 base removed from V and 8 bases from J, the gap between germline ends came to 19 bases. CDR3 nucleotide sequence: TGCGCCAGCAGCTTGTTGGTGGGAGGCCTAGGAGATGAGCAGTTCTTC. Its protein product is CASSLLVGGLGDEQFF.

This clone was observed a few times. V usage is TRBV28 and J usage is TRBJ1-4; TRBD1 agrees at 8 bases. V shed 5 bases, J shed 13 bases, and the junction held 9 bases outside the gene matches. The length of the CDR3 is 13 residues. Germline assignment: CDR1 MDHEN and CDR2 SYDVKM. CDR3 amino acids: CASSPHHRGILFF. The CDR3 nucleotides are TGTGCCAGCAGTCCCCACCACAGGGGGATACTGTTTTTT.

V usage is TRBV11-2 and J usage is TRBJ1-1; D is unclear. The CDR3 is 13 residues long. Germline CDR1 SGHAT, CDR2 FQNNGV. Trimming pared 6 bases from V and 6 bases from J, leaving 14 bases between. CDR3 protein: CASSPLFSPEAFF. The DNA of the CDR3 is TGTGCCAGCAGTCCTCTATTTTCACCTGAAGCTTTCTTT.

This chain joins TRBV18 and TRBJ2-2; no reliable D call. CDR1 is KGHSH and CDR2 is LQKENI in the germline V gene. The CDR3 runs to 16 residues. Trimming took off 0 bases at V and 8 bases at J, with 16 bases between the two ends. The CDR3 sequence is CASSPPSTGHIGELFF. The CDR3 region has the DNA TGTGCCAGCTCACCACCGAGCACGGGTCATATTGGGGAGCTGTTTTTT. Using reference TRBV18 and TRBJ2-2 for the parts outside the CDR3, the full variable domain is NAGVMQNPRHLVRRRGQEARLRCSPMKGHSHVYWYRQLPEEGLKFMVYLQKENIIDESGMPKERFSAEFPKEGPSILRIQQVVRGDSAAYFCASSPPSTGHIGELFFGEGSRLTVL.

As for this clone: At one boundary the junction diverges from the germline segment, which might be a read error. The chain combines TRBV2 with TRBJ1-2; a weak D match, TRBD1 (6 bases). The CDR3 contains 13 residues. Germline V gene lookup returns CDR1 SNHLY and CDR2 FYNNEI. CDR3 bases: TGTGCCATCAGTTCGGACAGAAACTATGGCTACACCTTC. Translation: CAISSDRNYGYTF.

The V gene is TRBV5-4, the J gene TRBJ2-5; a possible D gene is TRBD1 (5 bases). Near its end, the DNA agrees better with TRBJ2-7, so the J call may be wrong. Per the germline V gene, CDR1 is SGHNT and CDR2 is YYREEE (reference sequence). The CDR3 loop spans 15 amino acids. The CDR3 DNA follows: TGTGCCAGCAGCTTGGGGGTCAGGGTAACCTACGAGCAGTACTTC. It yields the protein CASSLGVRVTYEQYF.

This sequence joins TRBV16 and TRBJ2-3, with TRBD1 matching 7 bases. CDR1 is KGHSY, CDR2 FQNENV, per germline. The CDR3 sequence is 16 residues long. The trim removed 0 bases at V and 1 base at J, leaving 4 bases unmatched. CDR3 sequence: CASSQSYRGRTDTQYF. DNA for the CDR3: TGTGCCAGCAGCCAATCGTACAGGGGACGCACAGATACGCAGTATTTT.

The CDR3 here is CASSLAGNRETQYF. The CDR3 region has the DNA TGCGCCAGCAGCTTGGCTGGGAATAGGGAGACCCAGTACTTC. V usage is TRBV5-1 and J usage is TRBJ2-5; D unclear. Germline V gene data show CDR1 as SGHRS and CDR2 as YFSETQ. Trimming pared 0 bases from V and 5 bases from J, leaving 11 bases between. The CDR3 length is 14 residues.

The chain couples TRBV5-4 to TRBJ2-5; D is unclear. Germline lookup yields CDR1 SGHNT and CDR2 YYREEE (reference sequence). The CDR3 is made up of 13 amino acids. V lost 0 bases to trimming and J lost 4 bases, with 7 bases between them. DNA for the CDR3: TGTGCCAGCAGCTTGGACGCGGTAGAGACCCAGTACTTC. This sequence encodes CASSLDAVETQYF.

V usage is TRBV7-3 and J usage is TRBJ1-2; D perhaps matches TRBD1 (5 bases). V lost 2 bases and J lost 6, with 16 bases in between. There are 15 residues in the CDR3. Looked up from germline, CDR1 is SGHTA and CDR2 is FQGTGA. The CDR3 DNA reads TGTGCCAGCAGCTTAGGGGGAGCCCTTGGGGATGGCTACACCTTC. Encoded protein: CASSLGGALGDGYTF. Looking up the rest from reference TRBV7-3 and TRBJ1-2 gives the full variable domain: GAGVSQTPSNKVTEKGKYVELRCDPISGHTALYWYRQSLGQGPEFLIYFQGTGAADDSGLPNDRFFAVRPEGSVSTLKIQRTERGDSAVYLCASSLGGALGDGYTFGSGTRLTVV.